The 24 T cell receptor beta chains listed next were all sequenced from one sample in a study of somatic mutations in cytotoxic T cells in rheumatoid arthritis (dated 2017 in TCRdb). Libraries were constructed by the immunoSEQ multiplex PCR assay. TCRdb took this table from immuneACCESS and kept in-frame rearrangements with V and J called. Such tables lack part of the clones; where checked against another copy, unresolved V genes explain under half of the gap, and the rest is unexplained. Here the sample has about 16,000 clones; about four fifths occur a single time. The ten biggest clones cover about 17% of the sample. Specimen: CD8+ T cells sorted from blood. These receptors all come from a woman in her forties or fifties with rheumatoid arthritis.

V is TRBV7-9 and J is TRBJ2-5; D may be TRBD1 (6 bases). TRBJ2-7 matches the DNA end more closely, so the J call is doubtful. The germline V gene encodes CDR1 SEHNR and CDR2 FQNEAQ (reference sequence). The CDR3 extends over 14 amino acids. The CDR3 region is CASSLQGSIHEQYF. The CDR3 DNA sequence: TGTGCCAGCAGCCTCCAGGGGTCCATCCACGAGCAGTACTTC.

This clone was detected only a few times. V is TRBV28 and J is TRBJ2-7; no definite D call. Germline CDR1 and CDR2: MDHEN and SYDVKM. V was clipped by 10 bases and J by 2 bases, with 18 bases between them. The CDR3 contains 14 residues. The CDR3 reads CATTGDTTTYEQYF. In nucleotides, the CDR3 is TGTGCCACCACCGGAGACACGACGACCTACGAGCAGTACTTC.

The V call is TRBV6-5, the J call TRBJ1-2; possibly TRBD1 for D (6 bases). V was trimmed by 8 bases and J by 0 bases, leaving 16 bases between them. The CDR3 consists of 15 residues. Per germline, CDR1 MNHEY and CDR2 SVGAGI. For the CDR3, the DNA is TGTGCCAGCGGCGGGACATCTGCAACTAACTATGGCTACACCTTC. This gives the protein CASGGTSATNYGYTF.

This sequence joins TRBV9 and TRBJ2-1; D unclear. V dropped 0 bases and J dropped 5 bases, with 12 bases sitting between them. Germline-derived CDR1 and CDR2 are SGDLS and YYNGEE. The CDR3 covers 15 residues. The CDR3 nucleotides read TGTGCCAGCAGCGTAGCTACTTTTCGGAACAATGAGCAGTTCTTC. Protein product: CASSVATFRNNEQFF.

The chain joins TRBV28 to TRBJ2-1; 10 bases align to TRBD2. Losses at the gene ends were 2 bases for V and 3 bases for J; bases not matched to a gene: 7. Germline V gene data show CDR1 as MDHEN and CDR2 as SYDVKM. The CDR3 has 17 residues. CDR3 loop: CASSLMASGSLYNEQFF. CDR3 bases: TGTGCCAGCAGTTTAATGGCTAGCGGGAGTCTCTACAATGAGCAGTTCTTC.

The DNA for the CDR3 is TGTGCCAGCTCCCCACACCCCTCGGAGCAGTACTTC. It is translated as CASSPHPSEQYF. This chain connects TRBV6-6 to TRBJ2-7; D ambiguous. CDR3 length: 12 amino acids. V dropped 8 bases and J dropped 7 bases, with 15 bases sitting between them. From germline, CDR1 is MNHNY and CDR2 SVGAGI (reference sequence).

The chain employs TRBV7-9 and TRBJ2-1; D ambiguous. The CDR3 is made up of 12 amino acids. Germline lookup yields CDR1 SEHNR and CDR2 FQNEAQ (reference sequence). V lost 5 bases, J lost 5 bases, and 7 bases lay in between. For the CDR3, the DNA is TGTGCCAGCAGCCCACGACACAATGAGCAGTTCTTC. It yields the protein CASSPRHNEQFF.

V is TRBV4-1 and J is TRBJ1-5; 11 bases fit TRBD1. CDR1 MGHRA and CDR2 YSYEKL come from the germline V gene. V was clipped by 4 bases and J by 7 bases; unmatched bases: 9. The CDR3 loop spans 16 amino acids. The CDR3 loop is CASSPGQGAVWQPQHF. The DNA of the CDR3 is TGCGCCAGCAGCCCCGGACAGGGGGCCGTATGGCAGCCCCAGCATTTT.

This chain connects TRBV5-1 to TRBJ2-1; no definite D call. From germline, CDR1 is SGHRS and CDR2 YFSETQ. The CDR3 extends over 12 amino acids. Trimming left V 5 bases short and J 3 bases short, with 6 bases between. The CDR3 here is CASRPSYNEQFF. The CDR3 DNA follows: TGCGCCAGCAGACCAAGCTACAATGAGCAGTTCTTC.

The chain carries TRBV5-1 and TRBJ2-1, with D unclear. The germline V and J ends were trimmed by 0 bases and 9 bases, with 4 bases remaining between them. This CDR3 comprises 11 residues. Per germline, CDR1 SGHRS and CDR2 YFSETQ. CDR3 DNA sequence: TGCGCCAGCAGCTTGGGGGGTGAGCAGTTCTTC. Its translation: CASSLGGEQFF.

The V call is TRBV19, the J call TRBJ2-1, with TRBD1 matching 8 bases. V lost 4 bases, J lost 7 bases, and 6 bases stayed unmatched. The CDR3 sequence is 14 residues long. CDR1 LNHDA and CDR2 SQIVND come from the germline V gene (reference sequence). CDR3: CASSTPGQENEQFF. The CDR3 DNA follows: TGTGCCAGTAGTACCCCGGGACAGGAAAATGAGCAGTTCTTC.

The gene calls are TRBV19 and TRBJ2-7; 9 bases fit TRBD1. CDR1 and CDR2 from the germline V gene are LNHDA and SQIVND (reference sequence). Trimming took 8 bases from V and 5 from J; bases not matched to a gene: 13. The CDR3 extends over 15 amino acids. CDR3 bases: TGTGCCAGTGGGAGGGCCGGGACAGGGCTCGACGAGCAGTACTTC. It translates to CASGRAGTGLDEQYF. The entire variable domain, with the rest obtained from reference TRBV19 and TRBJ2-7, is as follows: DGGITQSPKYLFRKEGQNVTLSCEQNLNHDAMYWYRQDPGQGLRLIYYSQIVNDFQKGDIAEGYSVSREKKESFPLTVTSAQKNPTAFYLCASGRAGTGLDEQYFGPGTRLTVT.

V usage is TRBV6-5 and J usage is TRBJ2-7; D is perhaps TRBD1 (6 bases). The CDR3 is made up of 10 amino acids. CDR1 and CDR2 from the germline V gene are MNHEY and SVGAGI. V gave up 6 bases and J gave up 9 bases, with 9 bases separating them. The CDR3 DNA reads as TGTGCCAGCAGACTAGGGGGGCAGTACTTC. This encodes CASRLGGQYF.

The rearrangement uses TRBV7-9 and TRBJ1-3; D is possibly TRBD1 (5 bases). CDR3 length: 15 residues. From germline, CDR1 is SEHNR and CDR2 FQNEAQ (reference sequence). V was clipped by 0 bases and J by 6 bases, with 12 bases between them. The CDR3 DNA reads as TGTGCCAGCAGCTTAGCGCTGGGGCGATTAAACACCATATATTTT. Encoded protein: CASSLALGRLNTIYF.

CDR3 loop: CASSIRDSSGANVLTF. CDR3 in DNA: TGTGCCAGTAGTATCCGAGACAGCTCTGGGGCCAACGTCCTGACTTTC. The V gene is TRBV19, the J gene TRBJ2-6; maybe TRBD1 (5 bases). With 3 bases removed from V and 0 bases from J, the gap between germline ends came to 9 bases. In germline, CDR1 is LNHDA, CDR2 SQIVND (reference sequence). This CDR3 has 16 residues.

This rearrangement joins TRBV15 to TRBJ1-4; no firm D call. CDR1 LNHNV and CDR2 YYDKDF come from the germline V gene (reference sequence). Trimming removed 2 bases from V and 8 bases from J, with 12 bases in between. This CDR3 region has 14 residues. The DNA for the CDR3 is TGTGCCACCAGCAGACGAACCGAGGGCGAAAAACTGTTTTTT. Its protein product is CATSRRTEGEKLFF.

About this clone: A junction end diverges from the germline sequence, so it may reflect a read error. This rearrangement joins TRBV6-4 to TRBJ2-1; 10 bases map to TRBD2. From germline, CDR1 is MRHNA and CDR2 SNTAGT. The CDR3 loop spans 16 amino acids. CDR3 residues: CASRDLAGGSYNEQFF. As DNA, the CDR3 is TGTGCCAGCAGAGACTTAGCGGGGGGCTCCTACAATGAGCAGTTCTTC.

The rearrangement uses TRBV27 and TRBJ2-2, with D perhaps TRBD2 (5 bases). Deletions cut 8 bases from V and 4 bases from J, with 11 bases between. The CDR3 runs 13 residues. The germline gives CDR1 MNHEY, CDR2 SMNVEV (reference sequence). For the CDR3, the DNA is TGTGCCAGCGAAAGCGAGGGCACCGGGGAGCTGTTTTTT. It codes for CASESEGTGELFF.

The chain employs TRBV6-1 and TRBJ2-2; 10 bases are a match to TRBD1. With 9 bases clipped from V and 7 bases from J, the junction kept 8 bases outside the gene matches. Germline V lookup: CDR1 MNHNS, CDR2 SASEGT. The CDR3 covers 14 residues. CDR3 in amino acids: CASWTGGFFGELFF. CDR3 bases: TGTGCCAGTTGGACAGGGGGTTTTTTCGGGGAGCTGTTTTTT.

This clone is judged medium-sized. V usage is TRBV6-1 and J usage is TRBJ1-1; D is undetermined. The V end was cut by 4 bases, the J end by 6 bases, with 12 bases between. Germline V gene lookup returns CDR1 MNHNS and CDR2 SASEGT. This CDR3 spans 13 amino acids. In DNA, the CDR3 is TGTGCCAGCAGTGGGTCGGGGTCGGCTGAAGCTTTCTTT. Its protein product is CASSGSGSAEAFF.

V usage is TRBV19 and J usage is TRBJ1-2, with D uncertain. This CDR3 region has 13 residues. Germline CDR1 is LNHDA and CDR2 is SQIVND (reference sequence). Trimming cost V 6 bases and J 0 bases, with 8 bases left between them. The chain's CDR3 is CASSNAANYGYTF. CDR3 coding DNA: TGTGCCAGTAGCAACGCCGCTAACTATGGCTACACCTTC.

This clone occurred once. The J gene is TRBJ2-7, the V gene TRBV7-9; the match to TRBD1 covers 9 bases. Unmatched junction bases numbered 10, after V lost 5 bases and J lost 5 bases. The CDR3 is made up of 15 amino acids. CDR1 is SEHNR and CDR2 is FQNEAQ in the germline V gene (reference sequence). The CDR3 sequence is CASSPPGQGWNEQYF. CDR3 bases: TGTGCCAGCAGCCCGCCGGGACAGGGTTGGAACGAGCAGTACTTC.

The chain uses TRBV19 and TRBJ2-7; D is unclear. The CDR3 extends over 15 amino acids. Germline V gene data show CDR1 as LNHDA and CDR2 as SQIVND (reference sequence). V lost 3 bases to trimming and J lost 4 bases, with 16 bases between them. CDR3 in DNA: TGTGCCAGTAGTATCGAACATGATCCCCTTTACGAGCAGTACTTC. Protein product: CASSIEHDPLYEQYF.

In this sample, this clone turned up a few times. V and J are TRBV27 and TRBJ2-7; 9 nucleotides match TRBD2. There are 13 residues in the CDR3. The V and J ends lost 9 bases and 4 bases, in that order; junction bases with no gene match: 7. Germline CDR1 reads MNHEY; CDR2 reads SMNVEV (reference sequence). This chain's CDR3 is CASSGRASYEQYF. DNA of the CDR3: TGTGCCAGTAGCGGGAGAGCCTCATACGAGCAGTACTTC.